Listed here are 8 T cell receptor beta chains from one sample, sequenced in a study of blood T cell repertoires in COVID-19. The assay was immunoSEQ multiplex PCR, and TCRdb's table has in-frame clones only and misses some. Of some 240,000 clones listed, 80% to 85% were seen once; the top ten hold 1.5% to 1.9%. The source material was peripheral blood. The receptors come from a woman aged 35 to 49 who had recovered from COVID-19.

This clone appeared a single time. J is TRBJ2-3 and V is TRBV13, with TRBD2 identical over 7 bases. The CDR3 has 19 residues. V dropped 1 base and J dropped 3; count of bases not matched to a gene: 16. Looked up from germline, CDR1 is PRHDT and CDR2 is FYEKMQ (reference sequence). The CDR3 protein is CASSLEVPFSRGVTDTQYF. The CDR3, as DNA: TGTGCCAGCAGCTTAGAGGTCCCCTTTAGCCGGGGGGTGACAGATACGCAGTATTTT.

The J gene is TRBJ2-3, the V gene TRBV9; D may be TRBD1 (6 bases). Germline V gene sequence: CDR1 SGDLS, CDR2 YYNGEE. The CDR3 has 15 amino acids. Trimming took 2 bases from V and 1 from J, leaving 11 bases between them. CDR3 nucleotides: TGTGCCAGCAGCGTCAGGGGAATGGGCACAGATACGCAGTATTTT. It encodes CASSVRGMGTDTQYF.

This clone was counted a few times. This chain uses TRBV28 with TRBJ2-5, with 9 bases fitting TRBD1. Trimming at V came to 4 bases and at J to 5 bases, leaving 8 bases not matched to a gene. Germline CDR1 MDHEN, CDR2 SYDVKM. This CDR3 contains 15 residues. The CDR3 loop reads CASSSQTGGSETQYF. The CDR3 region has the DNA TGTGCCAGCAGTTCCCAAACAGGGGGCTCTGAGACCCAGTACTTC.

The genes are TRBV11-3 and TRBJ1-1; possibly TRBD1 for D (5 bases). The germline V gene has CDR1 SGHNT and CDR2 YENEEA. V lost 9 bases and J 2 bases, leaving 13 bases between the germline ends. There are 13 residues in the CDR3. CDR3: CASGTHTNTEAFF. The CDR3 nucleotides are TGTGCCAGTGGGACTCACACCAACACTGAAGCTTTCTTT.

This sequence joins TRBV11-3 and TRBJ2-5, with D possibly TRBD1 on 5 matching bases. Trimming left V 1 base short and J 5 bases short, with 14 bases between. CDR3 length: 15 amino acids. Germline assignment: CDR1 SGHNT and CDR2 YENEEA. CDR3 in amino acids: CASSLVWGEVETQYF. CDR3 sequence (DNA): TGTGCCAGCAGCTTAGTATGGGGCGAAGTGGAGACCCAGTACTTC. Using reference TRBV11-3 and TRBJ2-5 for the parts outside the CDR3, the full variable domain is EAGVVQSPRYKIIEKKQPVAFWCNPISGHNTLYWYLQNLGQGPELLIRYENEEAVDDSQLPKDRFSAERLKGVDSTLKIQPAELGDSAVYLCASSLVWGEVETQYFGPGTRLLVL.

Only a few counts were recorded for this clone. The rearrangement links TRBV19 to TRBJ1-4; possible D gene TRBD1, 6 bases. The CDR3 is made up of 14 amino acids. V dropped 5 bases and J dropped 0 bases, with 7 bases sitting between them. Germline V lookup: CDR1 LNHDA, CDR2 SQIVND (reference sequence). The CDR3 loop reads CASSRQATNEKLFF. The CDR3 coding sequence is TGTGCCAGTAGTCGACAGGCAACTAATGAAAAACTGTTTTTT.

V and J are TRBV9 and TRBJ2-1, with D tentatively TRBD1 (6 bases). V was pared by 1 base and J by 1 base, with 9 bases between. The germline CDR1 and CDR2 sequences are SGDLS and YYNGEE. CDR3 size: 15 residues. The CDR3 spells CASSVTDRSYNEQFF. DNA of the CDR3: TGTGCCAGCAGCGTAACCGACAGGTCCTACAATGAGCAGTTCTTC.

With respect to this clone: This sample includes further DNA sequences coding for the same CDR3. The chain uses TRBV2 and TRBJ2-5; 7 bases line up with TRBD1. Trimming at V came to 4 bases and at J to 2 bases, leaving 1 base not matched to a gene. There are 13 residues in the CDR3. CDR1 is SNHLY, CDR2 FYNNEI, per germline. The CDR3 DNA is TGTGCCAGCAGTGGGACAGGACAAGAGACCCAGTACTTC. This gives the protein CASSGTGQETQYF.